This TCR beta chain is drawn from a study of blood T cell repertoires in COVID-19. Turning to the study itself: Acute and convalescent COVID-19 specimens originated in the United States, Italy and Spain. Nucleic acid was either cDNA or gDNA, and it came from T cells, B-cell-depleted T cells, or PBMCs.

In the original processing: Reference gene primer amplification in the assay estimated nucleated cell counts. Data came from immunoSEQ multiplex PCR; TCRdb stores just in-frame clones and leaves some out. V and J calls and clone size are given by that table; D and trimming were obtained from the DNA. This table has some 95,000 clones, more than 85% appearing once. Germline V gene lookup returns CDR1 LNHDA and CDR2 SQIVND (reference sequence). The CDR3 length is 14 residues. V shed 5 bases and J 6 bases; nucleotides not matched to a gene: 8. Sequencing input: peripheral blood. This receptor was taken from a human donor with active COVID-19. The donor label of this sample is uncertain. The V and J genes are TRBV19 and TRBJ1-2; TRBD1 agrees at 8 bases. CDR3 protein: CASSASRGLNGYTF. CDR3 coding DNA: TGTGCCAGTAGTGCGAGCAGGGGGCTAAATGGCTACACCTTC.